These 20 T cell receptor beta chains share one sample of origin, sequenced in a study of T cell responses to AZD1222 COVID-19 vaccine. Data came from immunoSEQ multiplex PCR; TCRdb stores just in-frame clones and leaves some out. The top ten hold 9.1% of the sample, which has 110,000 or so clones, 88% seen once. Source: peripheral blood, taken on day 0 of AZD1222 vaccination. Receptors were obtained from an adult in good health.

V is TRBV28 and J is TRBJ2-7; 10 bases match TRBD2. The CDR3 length is 15 residues. The germline CDR1 and CDR2 sequences are MDHEN and SYDVKM. The V gene end was trimmed by 5 bases and the J gene end by 2 bases; junction bases not matched to a gene: 6. The CDR3: CASSPSGSVTYEQYF. The CDR3 DNA reads TGTGCCAGCAGTCCTAGCGGGAGTGTCACCTACGAGCAGTACTTC.

This chain connects TRBV5-1 to TRBJ2-7; 7 nucleotides line up with TRBD1. CDR1 and CDR2 from the germline V gene are SGHRS and YFSETQ. Trimming removed 0 bases from V and 1 base from J; junction bases left unmatched: 4. The CDR3 is 15 amino acids. The CDR3 DNA follows: TGCGCCAGCAGCTTGGGACAGGGAAATTCCTACGAGCAGTACTTC. This codes for CASSLGQGNSYEQYF.

The chain has TRBV9 and TRBJ2-7, with 8 bases matching TRBD2. This CDR3 has 15 amino acids. V trimming: 3 bases; J trimming: 6 bases; junction bases outside the gene matches: 11. Germline assignment: CDR1 SGDLS and CDR2 YYNGEE. This CDR3 reads CASSAYGLAGGEQYF. DNA for the CDR3: TGTGCCAGCAGCGCCTATGGACTAGCCGGGGGCGAGCAGTACTTC.

The V call is TRBV7-2, the J call TRBJ2-6; D remains ambiguous. This CDR3 has 16 residues. V was clipped by 0 bases and J by 0 bases, with 6 bases between them. The germline gives CDR1 SGHTA, CDR2 FQGNSA. The CDR3: CASSLAGSSGANVLTF. For the CDR3, the DNA is TGTGCCAGCAGCTTAGCCGGAAGCTCTGGGGCCAACGTCCTGACTTTC.

For this clone: Other DNA sequences from this sample encode an identical CDR3 as well. This chain connects TRBV29-1 to TRBJ2-2; 13 bases align to TRBD2. Germline CDR1 reads SQVTM; CDR2 reads ANQGSEA. The CDR3 contains 16 residues. V was pared by 0 bases and J by 5 bases, with 3 bases of the junction left unmatched. The CDR3 sequence: CSVEEGLAGVTGELFF. The CDR3 DNA sequence: TGCAGCGTTGAAGAAGGACTAGCGGGAGTTACCGGGGAGCTGTTTTTT.

The J gene is TRBJ2-2, the V gene TRBV5-1; D unresolved. V gave up 5 bases and J gave up 3 bases, with 8 bases separating them. The germline CDR1 and CDR2 sequences are SGHRS and YFSETQ. The CDR3 runs 13 residues. The CDR3 is CASRFTDTGELFF. The CDR3 DNA sequence: TGCGCCAGCAGGTTTACGGACACCGGGGAGCTGTTTTTT.

To note about this clone: Distinct nucleotide sequences in the sample also encode this CDR3. The chain combines TRBV7-2 with TRBJ2-2; D not certain. The CDR3 loop spans 12 amino acids. Trimming removed 2 bases from V and 7 bases from J, with 5 bases in between. From germline, CDR1 is SGHTA and CDR2 FQGNSA. The CDR3 loop reads CASSLLVGELFF. The CDR3 DNA reads as TGTGCCAGCAGCTTACTGGTCGGGGAGCTGTTTTTT.

The chain employs TRBV6-6 and TRBJ2-7, with TRBD2 identical over 14 bases. The CDR3 covers 16 residues. The V segment lost 5 bases and the J segment 3 bases; nucleotides outside the gene matches: 6. Germline CDR1 MNHNY, CDR2 SVGAGI (reference sequence). The CDR3: CASSGPGTSGSYEQYF. The CDR3, as DNA: TGTGCCAGCAGTGGACCCGGGACTAGCGGGAGCTACGAGCAGTACTTC.

This clone was observed a handful of times. This same CDR3 is encoded by further DNA sequences in the sample. The chain couples TRBV28 to TRBJ2-7, with TRBD2 matching over 7 bases. The trim removed 3 bases at V and 4 bases at J, leaving 3 bases unmatched. The CDR3 extends over 13 amino acids. The germline CDR1 and CDR2 sequences are MDHEN and SYDVKM. The chain's CDR3 is CASSLGGSYEQYF. DNA of the CDR3: TGTGCCAGCAGTTTGGGCGGGAGTTACGAGCAGTACTTC. The variable domain in full, with the rest retrieved from reference TRBV28 and TRBJ2-7, is DVKVTQSSRYLVKRTGEKVFLECVQDMDHENMFWYRQDPGLGLRLIYFSYDVKMKEKGDIPEGYSVSREKKERFSLILESASTNQTSMYLCASSLGGSYEQYFGPGTRLTVT.

This clone was detected once. This chain joins TRBV5-1 and TRBJ2-7, with D maybe TRBD1 (5 bases). Trimming took 3 bases from V and 3 from J, leaving 13 bases between them. CDR1 SGHRS and CDR2 YFSETQ come from the germline V gene. There are 14 residues in the CDR3. The CDR3 protein is CASSWGQANYEQYF. CDR3 in DNA: TGCGCCAGCAGCTGGGGCCAAGCCAACTACGAGCAGTACTTC.

The V call is TRBV10-3, the J call TRBJ2-7; 14 nucleotides line up with TRBD2. With 6 bases clipped from V and 6 bases from J, the junction kept 4 bases outside the gene matches. The CDR3 runs to 14 residues. From germline, CDR1 is ENHRY and CDR2 SYGVKD. For the CDR3, the DNA is TGTGCCATCAGCGGGACTAGCGGGAGTTTCGAGCAGTACTTC. Translation gives CAISGTSGSFEQYF.

This clone showed up just once. The rearrangement uses TRBV30 and TRBJ2-1; 7 bases are a match to TRBD1. Per germline, CDR1 GTSNPN and CDR2 SVGIG (reference sequence). The CDR3 spans 14 residues. Unmatched junction bases numbered 13, after V lost 8 bases and J lost 6 bases. CDR3 DNA: TGTGCCAGTCAACCGGGACAGCGTCGCAATGAGCAGTTCTTC. It is translated as CASQPGQRRNEQFF.

CDR3 amino acids: CASSLESQSGANVLTF. CDR3 DNA sequence: TGTGCCAGCAGCTTAGAATCGCAATCTGGGGCCAACGTCCTGACTTTC. This rearrangement joins TRBV7-2 to TRBJ2-6; no reliable D call. The ends were cut back, 1 base at V and 1 base at J, with 8 bases in the middle. CDR1 is SGHTA and CDR2 is FQGNSA in the germline V gene. The CDR3 sequence is 16 residues long.

The CDR3: CASSPVSGSRDQPQHF. CDR3 coding DNA: TGTGCCAGCTCACCGGTATCCGGGTCCCGGGATCAGCCCCAGCATTTT. The chain couples TRBV18 to TRBJ1-5; no firm D call. There are 16 residues in the CDR3. The germline V and J ends were trimmed by 3 bases and 5 bases, with 17 bases remaining between them. Germline loops: CDR1 KGHSH, CDR2 LQKENI. Variable domain in full (rest from reference TRBV18 and TRBJ1-5): NAGVMQNPRHLVRRRGQEARLRCSPMKGHSHVYWYRQLPEEGLKFMVYLQKENIIDESGMPKERFSAEFPKEGPSILRIQQVVRGDSAAYFCASSPVSGSRDQPQHFGDGTRLSIL.

This clone was counted a few times. This chain uses TRBV4-2 with TRBJ1-6; D is ambiguous. The germline V gene has CDR1 LGHNA and CDR2 YNFKEQ. Trimming left V 1 base short and J 8 bases short, with 12 bases between. The CDR3 covers 15 residues. The CDR3 is CASSQVSIRDSPLHF. As DNA, the CDR3 is TGTGCCAGCAGCCAAGTATCCATCCGGGATTCACCCCTCCACTTT.

The V gene is TRBV15, the J gene TRBJ2-2; no clear D gene. Germline V gene data show CDR1 as LNHNV and CDR2 as YYDKDF (reference sequence). The CDR3 totals 14 residues. V lost 1 base and J 6 bases, leaving 9 bases between the germline ends. The CDR3 nucleotides are TGTGCCACCAGCAGAGTCCCCTTTTCCGGGGAGCTGTTTTTT. It encodes CATSRVPFSGELFF.

The chain links TRBV2 to TRBJ2-5; D is possibly TRBD1 or TRBD2 (5 bases each). The CDR3 is made up of 13 amino acids. V lost 6 bases to trimming and J lost 2 bases, with 10 bases between them. Germline V CDR1 and CDR2: SNHLY, FYNNEI. CDR3 in amino acids: CASRGTSQETQYF. The CDR3 DNA is TGTGCCAGCAGGGGGACCTCACAAGAGACCCAGTACTTC.

The V call is TRBV7-9, the J call TRBJ2-1; D is perhaps TRBD2 (5 bases). Germline V gives CDR1 SEHNR, CDR2 FQNEAQ (reference sequence). This CDR3 contains 13 residues. V was pared by 4 bases and J by 8 bases, with 12 bases between. CDR3 protein: CASSWERRDEQFF. The CDR3, as DNA: TGTGCCAGCAGCTGGGAGAGACGTGATGAGCAGTTCTTC.

V and J are TRBV7-2 and TRBJ2-1; 8 bases are a match to TRBD2. The germline CDR1 and CDR2 sequences are SGHTA and FQGNSA. The V segment lost 5 bases and the J segment 4 bases; nucleotides outside the gene matches: 7. The length of the CDR3 is 15 residues. The CDR3 nucleotides are TGTGCCAGCAGCCAGGGCGGGAGGCCGTACAATGAGCAGTTCTTC. It translates to CASSQGGRPYNEQFF.

The chain carries TRBV28 and TRBJ2-3; 11 bases align to TRBD2. Germline lookup yields CDR1 MDHEN and CDR2 SYDVKM. This CDR3 has 17 amino acids. The V gene end was trimmed by 1 base and the J gene end by 6 bases; junction bases not matched to a gene: 9. CDR3 region: CASSLLVLAGASDTQYF. The CDR3 DNA reads TGTGCCAGCAGTTTATTGGTACTAGCGGGAGCCTCCGATACGCAGTATTTT.